This T cell receptor (beta chain) comes out of a study of regulatory T cells in long-lasting Graves disease. Trimming removed 2 bases at V and 0 bases at J, with 8 bases between. Germline V gene lookup returns CDR1 DFQATT and CDR2 SNEGSKA (reference sequence). The CDR3 spans 13 residues. iRepertoire HTBI primers and Arm-PCR of CDR3 regions built TCR beta libraries. TCRdb independently ran MiXCR on the multiplex PCR reads; one entry per CDR3 protein. The sample records more than 350,000 distinct CDR3 sequences, under 15% being singletons. Time point denoted: newly diagnosed GD, antithyroid drugs for less than 3 months. RNA extracted from PBMCs served as the sequencing template. The table lists this clonotype with many counts. The same specimen was also included in a second study, on T cells in Graves' hyperthyroidism and ophthalmopathy.

The clonotype originates from a woman aged 30 to 39 with Graves disease. V gene TRBV20-1 combines with J gene TRBJ2-7; D possibly corresponds to TRBD1 (6 bases). Source: peripheral blood mononuclear cells (PBMCs), taken at new diagnosis, from a patient treated with antithyroid drugs. CDR3 coding DNA: TGCAGTGCTAGACAGGGGAGCTCCTACGAGCAGTACTTC. This codes for CSARQGSSYEQYF.